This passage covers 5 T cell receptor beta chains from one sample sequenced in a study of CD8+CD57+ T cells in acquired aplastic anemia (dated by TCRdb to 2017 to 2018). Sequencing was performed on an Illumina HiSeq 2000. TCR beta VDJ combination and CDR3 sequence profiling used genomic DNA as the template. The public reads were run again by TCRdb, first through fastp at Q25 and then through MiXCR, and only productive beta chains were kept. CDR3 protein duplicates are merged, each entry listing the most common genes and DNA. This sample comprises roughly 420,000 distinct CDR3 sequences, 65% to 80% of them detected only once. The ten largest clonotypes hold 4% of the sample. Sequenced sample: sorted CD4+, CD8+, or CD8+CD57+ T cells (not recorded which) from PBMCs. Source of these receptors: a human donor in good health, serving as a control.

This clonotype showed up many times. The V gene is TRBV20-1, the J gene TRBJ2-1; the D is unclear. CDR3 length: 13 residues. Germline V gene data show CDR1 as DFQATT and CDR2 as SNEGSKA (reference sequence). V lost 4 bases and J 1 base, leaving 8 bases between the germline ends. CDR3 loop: CSATPSSYNEQFF. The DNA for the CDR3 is TGCAGTGCTACTCCCTCGTCCTACAATGAGCAGTTCTTC.

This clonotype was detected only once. The chain's CDR3 is CASSLVRPSSYEQYF. The CDR3, as DNA: TGTGCCAGCAGCTTGGTCCGACCAAGCTCCTACGAGCAGTACTTC. V usage is TRBV5-8 and J usage is TRBJ2-7; D is unresolved. Trimming cost V 0 bases and J 0 bases, with 10 bases left between them. The CDR3 extends over 15 amino acids. Germline V gene lookup returns CDR1 SGHTS and CDR2 YDEGEE.

The CDR3 DNA follows: TGTGCCAGCAGCGTAGCAGGGGACACCGTTGGGTATGGCTACACCTTC. This sequence encodes CASSVAGDTVGYGYTF. V is TRBV9 and J is TRBJ1-2; D might be TRBD1 (6 bases). CDR3 length equals 16 residues. V dropped 0 bases and J dropped 5 bases, with 17 bases sitting between them. Germline loops: CDR1 SGDLS, CDR2 YYNGEE.

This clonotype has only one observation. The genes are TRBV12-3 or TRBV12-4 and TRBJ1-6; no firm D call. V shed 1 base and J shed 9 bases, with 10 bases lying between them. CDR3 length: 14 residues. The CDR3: CASSLVRGFSPLHF. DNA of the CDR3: TGTGCCAGCAGTTTAGTCCGGGGTTTTTCACCCCTCCACTTT.

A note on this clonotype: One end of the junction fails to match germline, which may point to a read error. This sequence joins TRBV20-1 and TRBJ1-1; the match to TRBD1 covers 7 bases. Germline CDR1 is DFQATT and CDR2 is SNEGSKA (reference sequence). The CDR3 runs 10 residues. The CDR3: CSARTGGLVF. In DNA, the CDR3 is TGCAGTGCAAGGACAGGCGGTCTGGTCTTT.